This TCR beta chain derives from a study of T cell responses to AZD1222 COVID-19 vaccine. Findings of the study overall: Baseline seropositivity occurred in only 5 or 6 AZD1222 recipients. Two doses of AZD1222 preceded a rise in Spike-specific TCR breadth and depth.

Germline assignment: CDR1 SGHTA and CDR2 FQGTGA. V lost 1 base to trimming and J lost 4 bases, with 13 bases between them. The CDR3 sequence is 16 residues long. Combined were second doses at about 4 or about 12 weeks. Method: immunoSEQ multiplex PCR; TCRdb's copy keeps in-frame clones and lacks some. There are 180,000 or so clones in the sample; approximately 90% occur only once, and about 1.7% lies in the top ten. Remarks on this clone: Antigen: not known.

This chain uses TRBV7-3 with TRBJ2-2; D unresolved. This TCR came from an adult who received the AZD1222 COVID-19 vaccine. The specimen comprised peripheral blood, sampled 28 days after the second AZD1222 dose. The CDR3 DNA reads TGTGCCAGCAGCTTAAAAGGAGCAATCGGCACCGGGGAGCTGTTTTTT. It yields the protein CASSLKGAIGTGELFF. Drawing the rest from reference TRBV7-3 and TRBJ2-2, the complete variable domain is GAGVSQTPSNKVTEKGKYVELRCDPISGHTALYWYRQSLGQGPEFLIYFQGTGAADDSGLPNDRFFAVRPEGSVSTLKIQRTERGDSAVYLCASSLKGAIGTGELFFGEGSRLTVL.